The 27 T cell receptor beta chains listed next were all sequenced from one sample in a study of T cells after yellow fever vaccination. One entry per CDR3 protein, called by TCRdb with MiXCR from the 5' RACE reads. The table has around 330,000 distinct CDR3 sequences, roughly 3.5% seen once. The sequencing here drew on PBMCs, taken on the day of the yellow fever booster vaccination. The source is a man younger than 35 who received the YFV17D yellow fever vaccine.

In its sample, this clonotype was seen many times. The V call is TRBV6-5, the J call TRBJ1-1, with a tentative D call TRBD1 (6 bases). Germline loops: CDR1 MNHEY, CDR2 SVGAGI. V was shortened by 7 bases and J by 1 base, with 13 bases between the two germline ends. This CDR3 has 14 amino acids. CDR3 loop: CASTPGGGNTEAFF. The DNA for the CDR3 is TGTGCCAGCACCCCTGGGGGCGGGAACACTGAAGCTTTCTTT.

This clonotype was found many times. The chain uses TRBV6-6 and TRBJ1-1; D may be TRBD1 (5 bases). The germline gives CDR1 MNHNY, CDR2 SVGAGI (reference sequence). This CDR3 comprises 15 residues. The V and J ends lost 6 bases and 3 bases respectively, with 17 bases between them. The CDR3 sequence: CASSRGGVTDTEAFF. The CDR3 DNA reads TGTGCCAGCAGCCGGGGGGGGGTGACGGACACTGAAGCTTTCTTT.

Many counts were recorded for this clonotype. The chain uses TRBV5-8 and TRBJ1-1; no firm D call. V was trimmed by 2 bases and J by 5 bases, leaving 10 bases between them. In germline, CDR1 is SGHTS, CDR2 YDEGEE. The CDR3 extends over 13 amino acids. The CDR3 DNA reads as TGTGCCAGCAGCTTCTTCCGATCGACTGAAGCTTTCTTT. It is translated as CASSFFRSTEAFF.

This clonotype was seen only a few times. The rearrangement uses TRBV7-2 and TRBJ2-3; TRBD2 matches at 9 bases. Germline V gene sequence: CDR1 SGHTA, CDR2 FQGNSA. J lost 6 bases, V lost 2 bases, and 6 bases had no gene match. The CDR3 is 15 amino acids. The CDR3 protein is CASSLNAGGRDTQYF. CDR3 DNA: TGTGCCAGCAGCTTAAACGCGGGGGGGCGGGATACGCAGTATTTT.

This clonotype was observed at least ten times. The chain carries TRBV5-1 and TRBJ1-2; D gene uncertain. Germline V gives CDR1 SGHRS, CDR2 YFSETQ. V lost 0 bases and J lost 4, with 10 bases in between. This CDR3 has 14 residues. The CDR3 reads CASSLADSLYGYTF. CDR3 nucleotides: TGCGCCAGCAGCTTGGCTGACTCCCTCTATGGCTACACCTTC. Variable domain in full (rest from reference TRBV5-1 and TRBJ1-2): KAGVTQTPRYLIKTRGQQVTLSCSPISGHRSVSWYQQTPGQGLQFLFEYFSETQRNKGNFPGRFSGRQFSNSRSEMNVSTLELGDSALYLCASSLADSLYGYTFGSGTRLTVV.

This clonotype was seen repeatedly, ten times or more. The CDR3 protein is CASSVAGTSGGGEQFF. CDR3 in DNA: TGTGCCAGCAGTGTCGCCGGGACTAGCGGGGGGGGCGAGCAGTTCTTC. The chain joins TRBV6-6 to TRBJ2-1; 16 bases are a match to TRBD2. The CDR3 contains 16 residues. The V segment lost 5 bases and the J segment 10 bases; nucleotides outside the gene matches: 8. Looked up from germline, CDR1 is MNHNY and CDR2 is SVGAGI (reference sequence).

This clonotype was counted only a few times. For the CDR3, the DNA is TGTGCCAGCAGCCCTTCGTCGAGCACAGCCAAAAACATTCAGTACTTC. This sequence encodes CASSPSSSTAKNIQYF. The V gene is TRBV5-4, the J gene TRBJ2-4; the D is unclear. The ends were cut back, 4 bases at V and 0 bases at J, with 14 bases in the middle. CDR3 size: 16 residues. In germline, CDR1 is SGHNT, CDR2 YYREEE (reference sequence).

This clonotype came up many times. This chain links TRBV18 with TRBJ2-1; D remains unclear. CDR1 is KGHSH, CDR2 LQKENI, per germline. CDR3 size: 13 residues. V dropped 3 bases and J dropped 8 bases, with 11 bases sitting between them. The CDR3 DNA reads TGTGCCAGCTCACCTAACAGCTGGGATGAGCAGTTCTTC. Protein: CASSPNSWDEQFF.

The chain links TRBV19 to TRBJ2-1, with 7 bases that match TRBD1. Germline loops: CDR1 LNHDA, CDR2 SQIVND (reference sequence). The CDR3 runs to 17 residues. V lost 5 bases to trimming and J lost 6 bases; unmatched junction nucleotides: 16. The CDR3 region has the DNA TGTGCCAGTAGTGCCCCCCCCAAGAGGACAGGTCCCAATGAGCAGTTCTTC. Translation: CASSAPPKRTGPNEQFF.

This clonotype was picked up many times. V and J are TRBV4-3 and TRBJ2-3, with 10 bases aligning to TRBD2. CDR3 size: 17 residues. J gave up 0 bases and V 4 bases, and 7 bases lay outside the gene matches. Germline CDR1 is LGHNA and CDR2 is YSLEER. For the CDR3, the DNA is TGCGCCAGCAGCCGCGGGGTAGCGGGGGGCAGCACAGATACGCAGTATTTT. It specifies CASSRGVAGGSTDTQYF.

Ten or more counts support this clonotype. V gene TRBV7-3 combines with J gene TRBJ2-1; TRBD1 agrees at 8 bases. CDR1 is SGHTA, CDR2 FQGTGA, per germline. The CDR3 runs 15 residues. The ends lost 0 bases at V and 7 bases at J; junction bases unmatched: 5. CDR3 region: CASSLTRTGRNEQFF. In nucleotides, the CDR3 is TGTGCCAGCAGCTTAACTAGGACAGGGCGGAATGAGCAGTTCTTC.

The chain combines TRBV4-3 with TRBJ2-3; 15 bases are shared with TRBD2. The CDR3 contains 19 residues. V was clipped by 4 bases and J by 2 bases; unmatched bases: 10. Germline V gene sequence: CDR1 LGHNA, CDR2 YSLEER. The DNA for the CDR3 is TGCGCCAGCAGCCCATGGACTAGCGGGGGGGAGACTTACACAGATACGCAGTATTTT. It translates to CASSPWTSGGETYTDTQYF.

In its sample, this clonotype was seen a few times. The rearrangement links TRBV12-3 or TRBV12-4 to TRBJ2-2; no clear D gene. The V end was cut by 0 bases, the J end by 4 bases, with 6 bases between. The length of the CDR3 is 14 residues. The CDR3 coding sequence is TGTGCCAGCAGTTTAGCGGAAGTCACCGGGGAGCTGTTTTTT. This sequence encodes CASSLAEVTGELFF.

At least ten counts were recorded for this clonotype. The genes are TRBV20-1 and TRBJ2-7, with 10 nucleotides matching TRBD2. Germline V CDR1 and CDR2: DFQATT, SNEGSKA (reference sequence). Trimming took 4 bases from V and 2 from J; bases not matched to a gene: 8. The CDR3 runs 15 residues. The CDR3 loop is CSATPSSGGAYEQYF. The CDR3 bases are TGCAGTGCTACGCCTTCCAGCGGGGGGGCCTACGAGCAGTACTTC.

This clonotype was found many times. The V and J genes are TRBV6-6 and TRBJ2-5; D ambiguous. The CDR3 contains 16 residues. The V end lost 0 bases, the J end lost 2 bases, and 13 bases lay between the germline ends. The germline gives CDR1 MNHNY, CDR2 SVGAGI (reference sequence). DNA for the CDR3: TGTGCCAGCAGTTACTCCCCTCGACGGGTTCAAGAGACCCAGTACTTC. Translating gives CASSYSPRRVQETQYF.

This clonotype was counted ten times or more. The rearrangement uses TRBV10-2 and TRBJ2-1; D possibly uses TRBD1 or TRBD2 (5 bases each). The germline V and J ends were trimmed by 7 bases and 2 bases, with 9 bases remaining between them. The germline V gene has CDR1 WSHSY and CDR2 SAAADI. This CDR3 has 13 residues. For the CDR3, the DNA is TGCGCCAGCACCGGGACCCCCTACAATGAGCAGTTCTTC. Amino acid sequence: CASTGTPYNEQFF.

The table lists this clonotype with a few counts. Germline and junction disagree at one end, which may indicate a read error. V and J are TRBV25-1 and TRBJ1-4, with unresolved D. Germline V CDR1 and CDR2: MGHDK, SYGVNS. The CDR3 extends over 14 amino acids. CDR3 sequence (DNA): TGTGCCAGCAGTGCGACGAGGACTAGTGAAAAACTGTTTTTT. It encodes CASSATRTSEKLFF.

The table lists this clonotype with many counts. V and J are TRBV4-1 and TRBJ2-7; 10 bases agree with TRBD1. Germline CDR1 and CDR2: MGHRA and YSYEKL. This CDR3 is built from 14 residues. V was clipped by 4 bases and J by 3 bases; unmatched bases: 3. The CDR3 sequence: CASSPGQGNYEQYF. CDR3 sequence (DNA): TGCGCCAGCAGCCCGGGACAGGGGAACTACGAGCAGTACTTC.

Many counts were recorded for this clonotype. The J gene is TRBJ2-7, the V gene TRBV6-6; 12 bases match TRBD2. Germline CDR1 reads MNHNY; CDR2 reads SVGAGI (reference sequence). CDR3 size: 14 residues. The trim removed 6 bases at V and 13 bases at J, leaving 13 bases unmatched. CDR3 residues: CASSPSGGVPSDYV. The CDR3 DNA reads TGTGCCAGCAGCCCTAGCGGGGGGGTCCCCAGTGACTACGTC.

The V and J genes are TRBV11-2 and TRBJ1-2, with 8 bases fitting TRBD1. This CDR3 contains 14 residues. Unmatched junction bases numbered 4, after V lost 1 base and J lost 6 bases. CDR1 and CDR2 from the germline V gene are SGHAT and FQNNGV. The CDR3 region has the DNA TGTGCCAGCAGCTTAGGCAGGGGGCTTGATGGCTACACCTTC. It specifies CASSLGRGLDGYTF.

The chain links TRBV7-9 to TRBJ2-4; D unresolved. V lost 5 bases, J lost 0 bases, and 23 bases lay in between. The CDR3 is made up of 19 amino acids. Germline assignment: CDR1 SEHNR and CDR2 FQNEAQ (reference sequence). Here the CDR3 DNA reads TGTGCCAGCAGCCCCGGGCGAGGAGTAGAAATCCTAGCCAAAAACATTCAGTACTTC. Its protein product is CASSPGRGVEILAKNIQYF.

This clonotype has at least ten counts. The V call is TRBV11-2, the J call TRBJ2-3; D not resolved. CDR3 size: 11 residues. The V gene's germline CDR1 is SGHAT and CDR2 FQNNGV. The ends were cut back, 3 bases at V and 8 bases at J, with 6 bases in the middle. The CDR3 DNA reads TGTGCCAGCAGCTTGGACGGTACGCAGTATTTT. Translating it yields CASSLDGTQYF.

The chain combines TRBV4-1 with TRBJ2-1; tentatively, D is TRBD1 (5 bases). This CDR3 region has 17 residues. Germline V lookup: CDR1 MGHRA, CDR2 YSYEKL. V was clipped by 3 bases and J by 6 bases, with 21 bases between them. The CDR3 protein is CASSHRLGRARGNEQFF. The CDR3 DNA reads as TGCGCCAGCAGCCACCGTCTCGGCAGGGCCAGAGGCAATGAGCAGTTCTTC.

The CDR3 is CASSQSSPRAGELFF. DNA for the CDR3: TGTGCCAGCTCACAATCTTCCCCCAGGGCCGGGGAGCTGTTTTTT. This rearrangement joins TRBV18 to TRBJ2-2, with TRBD1 as a possible D gene (5 bases). The germline CDR1 and CDR2 sequences are KGHSH and LQKENI. The CDR3 sequence is 15 residues long. Trimming took off 4 bases at V and 6 bases at J, with 15 bases between the two ends. Looking up the rest from reference TRBV18 and TRBJ2-2 gives the full variable domain: NAGVMQNPRHLVRRRGQEARLRCSPMKGHSHVYWYRQLPEEGLKFMVYLQKENIIDESGMPKERFSAEFPKEGPSILRIQQVVRGDSAAYFCASSQSSPRAGELFFGEGSRLTVL.

There are a few counts of this clonotype. The genes are TRBV7-2 and TRBJ1-1, with D unresolved. The V gene's germline CDR1 is SGHTA and CDR2 FQGNSA. The CDR3 runs to 17 residues. V was pared by 6 bases and J by 4 bases, with 24 bases between. The CDR3 DNA sequence: TGTGCCAGCAGATCAAACGATTGGGTTTCGCCTAGCACTGAAGCTTTCTTT. This codes for CASRSNDWVSPSTEAFF. The full variable domain, completed using reference TRBV7-2 and TRBJ1-1, is GAGVSQSPSNKVTEKGKDVELRCDPISGHTALYWYRQSLGQGLEFLIYFQGNSAPDKSGLPSDRFSAERTGGSVSTLTIQRTQQEDSAVYLCASRSNDWVSPSTEAFFGQGTRLTVV.

This clonotype was found many times. The V and J genes are TRBV7-8 and TRBJ2-5; a possible D gene is TRBD2 (5 bases). There are 14 residues in the CDR3. Germline CDR1 reads SGHVS; CDR2 reads FQNEAQ. Trimming left V 11 bases short and J 4 bases short, with 20 bases between. CDR3 sequence reads: CAQAEGNVRETQYF. For the CDR3, the DNA is TGTGCCCAGGCCGAGGGTAACGTTAGAGAGACCCAGTACTTC.

The chain is built from TRBV9 and TRBJ2-2; 11 bases map to TRBD2. Germline CDR1 is SGDLS and CDR2 is YYNGEE. The CDR3 is 15 amino acids. Trimming removed 3 bases from V and 6 bases from J; junction bases left unmatched: 4. CDR3 in DNA: TGTGCCAGCAGCGCCAGTAGCGGGGGGGCCGGGGAGCTGTTTTTT. Amino acid sequence: CASSASSGGAGELFF.